This TCR beta chain was captured by sequencing in a study of control samples from healthy donors and cancer patients. Germline assignment: CDR1 SGHDN and CDR2 FVKESK. The germline V and J ends were trimmed by 1 base and 3 bases, with 15 bases remaining between them. The CDR3 has 16 residues. Sequencing was performed with immunoSEQ multiplex PCR; in TCRdb, only in-frame clones are kept and a portion is missing. The sample yields about 410,000 clones, 80% to 95% seen once. The chain recombines TRBV14 with TRBJ1-1; D is unclear. The sequenced sample consisted of PBMCs. The source is a man aged 35-49 years with head and neck cancer. The CDR3 DNA follows: TGTGCCAGCAGCCAAGTCCGACTGGGGTTGGACACTGAAGCTTTCTTT. Protein: CASSQVRLGLDTEAFF.